The clone carrying this T cell receptor beta chain was observed a few times. Antigen unknown. Time point described: persistent/refractory GD, antithyroid drugs over 5 years with positive TRAb. Preparation of the TCR library used RNA extracted from PBMCs. This sample was taken from a study of regulatory T cells in long-lasting Graves disease. The wider study: Over-5-year antithyroid drug use with positive TSH receptor antibodies defined persistent Graves' disease in the study. General study findings and limits: A greater number of public clonotypes (around 3,000) was shared by persistent patients than by new patients (roughly 930). Persistent disease preferred TRBV28, TRBJ1-2 and TRBJ2-5; new disease, TRBV20-1 and TRBJ2-1.

Arm-PCR of CDR3 regions and iRepertoire HTBI primers were used to build TCR beta libraries. MiXCR was run by TCRdb on the multiplex PCR reads, yielding one entry per CDR3 protein. The table lists a few hundred thousand distinct CDR3 sequences, 23% of them singletons, with about 27% in the top ten. There are 11 residues in the CDR3. Trimming removed 5 bases at V and 7 bases at J, with 8 bases between. In germline, CDR1 is LNHDA, CDR2 SQIVND (reference sequence). The specimen comprised peripheral blood mononuclear cells (PBMCs), sampled when the disease was refractory, from a patient treated with antithyroid drugs. The chain recombines TRBV19 with TRBJ2-5; the D is unclear. The sequence was obtained from a female donor with Graves disease. The CDR3 bases are TGTGCCAGTAGTCCAGGTACGACCCAGTACTTC. Translating gives CASSPGTTQYF. The full variable domain, rest sourced from reference TRBV19 and TRBJ2-5, is DGGITQSPKYLFRKEGQNVTLSCEQNLNHDAMYWYRQDPGQGLRLIYYSQIVNDFQKGDIAEGYSVSREKKESFPLTVTSAQKNPTAFYLCASSPGTTQYFGPGTRLLVL.